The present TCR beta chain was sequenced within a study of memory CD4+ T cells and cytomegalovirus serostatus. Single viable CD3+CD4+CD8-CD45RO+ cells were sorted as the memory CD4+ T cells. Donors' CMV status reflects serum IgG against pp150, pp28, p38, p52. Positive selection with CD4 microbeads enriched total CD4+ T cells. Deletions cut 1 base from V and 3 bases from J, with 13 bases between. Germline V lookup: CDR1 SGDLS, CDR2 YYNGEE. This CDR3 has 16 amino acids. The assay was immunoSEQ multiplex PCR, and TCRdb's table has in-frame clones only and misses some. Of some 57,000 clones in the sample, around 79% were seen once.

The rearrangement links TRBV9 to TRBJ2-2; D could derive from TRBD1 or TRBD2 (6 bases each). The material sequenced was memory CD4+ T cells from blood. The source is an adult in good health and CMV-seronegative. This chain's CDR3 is CASSVTGGLYTGELFF. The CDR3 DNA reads TGTGCCAGCAGCGTAACCGGGGGCCTCTACACCGGGGAGCTGTTTTTT.